This T cell receptor beta chain was recovered during a study of T cell changes during pregnancy in multiple sclerosis. TCRdb's copy holds only in-frame clones and misses some; the assay was immunoSEQ multiplex PCR. Of around 15,000 clones listed, approximately 93% were seen once; the top ten hold about 2.7%. Trimming pared 6 bases from V and 1 base from J, leaving 10 bases between. CDR1 SNHLY and CDR2 FYNNEI come from the germline V gene. This CDR3 contains 15 residues. The chain uses TRBV2 and TRBJ2-6; possible D gene TRBD2, 6 bases. The clonotype originates from a female donor in good health, enrolled as a control in a pregnancy study. The starting material was peripheral blood, obtained in the second trimester of pregnancy. The DNA for the CDR3 is TGTGCCAGCAGCCCGACTAGATCTGGGGCCAACGTCCTGACTTTC. It translates to CASSPTRSGANVLTF.